One and the same sample provided the 3 T cell receptor beta chains below, sequenced in a study of T cells expressing NK-cell markers. From the 5' RACE reads, TCRdb lists one entry per CDR3 protein and no DNA. This table holds some 450,000 distinct CDR3 sequences. The sample taken for sequencing was blood T cells: a sorted CD56 or NKG2C T cell subset, CD4+ or CD8+ T cells, or bulk PBMC T cells (not recorded which). The receptors shown here come from a woman between 18 and 70 years old in good health.

CDR3 residues: CASSQTTVRNSPLHF. The V and J genes are TRBV3-1 and TRBJ1-6. This CDR3 is 15 amino acids long. Germline lookup yields CDR1 LGHDT and CDR2 YNNKEL (reference sequence).

This chain's CDR3 is CASSQDWKVTEAFF. V is TRBV3-1 and J is TRBJ1-1. Germline V gene lookup returns CDR1 LGHDT and CDR2 YNNKEL (reference sequence). The CDR3 is 14 amino acids. Full variable domain (missing parts from reference TRBV3-1 and TRBJ1-1): DTAVSQTPKYLVTQMGNDKSIKCEQNLGHDTMYWYKQDSKKFLKIMFSYNNKELIINETVPNRFSPKSPDKAHLNLHINSLELGDSAVYFCASSQDWKVTEAFFGQGTRLTVV.

The rearrangement uses TRBV27 and TRBJ2-1. The CDR3 has 14 amino acids. Germline assignment: CDR1 MNHEY and CDR2 SMNVEV (reference sequence). The CDR3 is CASSFSVAYNEQFF.